This T cell receptor (beta chain) was obtained from a study of blood T cell repertoires in COVID-19. Across the study: From the United States, Italy and Spain came samples of acute and convalescent COVID-19.

Source study methods: Estimates of nucleated cell counts were drawn from the amplification of reference gene primers. Sequenced by immunoSEQ multiplex PCR; TCRdb stores in-frame clones only, minus some. V, J and clone size were drawn from that table, and D and trimming were deduced from the DNA. The data show about 250,000 clones, with 88% seen just once and 1.3% to 1.5% held by the top ten. The sequencing sample was made of peripheral blood. This sequence originates from a man older than 75 with acute or convalescent COVID-19.

CDR3 nucleotide sequence: TGTGCCAGCAGCTTGGGGACAGCGTATGGCTACACCTTC. This gives the protein CASSLGTAYGYTF. The chain employs TRBV5-4 and TRBJ1-2, with D perhaps matching TRBD1 (6 bases). Germline values: CDR1 SGHNT, CDR2 YYREEE (reference sequence). CDR3 length equals 13 residues. V was shortened by 0 bases and J by 5 bases, with 8 bases between the two germline ends.